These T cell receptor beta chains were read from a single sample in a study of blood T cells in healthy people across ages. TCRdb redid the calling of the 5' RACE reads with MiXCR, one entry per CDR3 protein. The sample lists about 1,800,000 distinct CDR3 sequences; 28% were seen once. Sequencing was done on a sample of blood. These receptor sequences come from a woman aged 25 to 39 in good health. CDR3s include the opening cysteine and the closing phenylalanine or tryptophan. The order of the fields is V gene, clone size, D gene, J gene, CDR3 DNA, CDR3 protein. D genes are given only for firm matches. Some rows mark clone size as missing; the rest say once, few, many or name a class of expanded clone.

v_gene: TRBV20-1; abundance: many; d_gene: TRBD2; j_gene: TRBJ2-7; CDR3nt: TGCAGTGCTAGAGATAACCGGGGGGGCCGTTACGAGCAGTACTTC; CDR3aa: CSARDNRGGRYEQYF
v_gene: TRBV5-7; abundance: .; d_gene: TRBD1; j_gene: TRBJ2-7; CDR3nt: TGTGCCAGCAGCTACTATCGGACAGGGGCCTACGAGCAGTACTTC; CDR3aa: CASSYYRTGAYEQYF
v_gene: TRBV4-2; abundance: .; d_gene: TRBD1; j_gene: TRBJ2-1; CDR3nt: TGTGCCAGCAGCCAACAAACAGGGGAGTACAATGAGCAGTTCTTC; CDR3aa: CASSQQTGEYNEQFF
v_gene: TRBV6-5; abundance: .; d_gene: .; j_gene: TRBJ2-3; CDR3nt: TGTGCCAGCAGTTTATCGGGGAGGGGGGCAGATACGCAGTATTTT; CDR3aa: CASSLSGRGADTQYF
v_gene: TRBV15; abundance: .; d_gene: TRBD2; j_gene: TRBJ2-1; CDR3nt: TGTGCCACCAGCAGAATGTCTTTAGCGGGAGTCTCCTACAATGAGGAGTACTTC; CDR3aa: CATSRMSLAGVSYNEEYF
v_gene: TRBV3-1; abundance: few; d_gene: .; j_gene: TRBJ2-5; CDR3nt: TGTGCCAGCAGCCATCCTGGGTACCAAGAGACCCAGTACTTC; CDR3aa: CASSHPGYQETQYF
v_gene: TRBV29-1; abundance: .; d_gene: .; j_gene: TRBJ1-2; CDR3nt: TGCAGCGTTGAAGGGACCGCTGGGGGCTACACCTTC; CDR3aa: CSVEGTAGGYTF
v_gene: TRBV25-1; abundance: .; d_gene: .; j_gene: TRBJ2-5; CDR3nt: TGTGCCAGCAGTGGGGGACTCGTTGGGTCGGAAGAGACCCAGTACTTC; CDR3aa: CASSGGLVGSEETQYF
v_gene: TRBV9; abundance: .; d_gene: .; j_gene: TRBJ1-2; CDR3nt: TGTGCCAGCAGCGTATCTACGGGGGGGAACTATGGCTACACCTTC; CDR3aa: CASSVSTGGNYGYTF
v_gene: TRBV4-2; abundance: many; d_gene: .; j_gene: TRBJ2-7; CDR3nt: TGTGCCAGCAGCCCCGGGGGAGACTACGAGCAGTACTTC; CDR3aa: CASSPGGDYEQYF
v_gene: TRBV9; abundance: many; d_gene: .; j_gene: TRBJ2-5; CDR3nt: TGTGCCAGCAGCGTTGGCCTGTCGGGATATCAAGAGACCCAGTACTTC; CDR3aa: CASSVGLSGYQETQYF
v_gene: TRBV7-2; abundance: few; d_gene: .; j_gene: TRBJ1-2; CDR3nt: TGTGCCAGCACCCGGTTAGGCCAGGAGCTCTATGGCTACACCTTC; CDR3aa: CASTRLGQELYGYTF
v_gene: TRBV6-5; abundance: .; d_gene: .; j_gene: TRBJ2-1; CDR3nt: TGTGCCAACAAATCCACAGGGGGGGCTGAGCAGTTCTTC; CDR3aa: CANKSTGGAEQFF
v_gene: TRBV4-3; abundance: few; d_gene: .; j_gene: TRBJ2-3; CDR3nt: TGCGCCAGCAGCCTAGGTAGCGGAATGGGAGATACGCAGTATTTT; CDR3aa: CASSLGSGMGDTQYF
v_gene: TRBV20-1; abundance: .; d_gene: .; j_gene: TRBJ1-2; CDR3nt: TGCAGTGCTACCCAACAGGGCCGAAACTTCTATGGCTACACCTTC; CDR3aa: CSATQQGRNFYGYTF
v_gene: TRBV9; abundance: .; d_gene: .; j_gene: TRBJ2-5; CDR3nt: TGTGCCAGCAGCGTTGGGGTCGGGAGTCTCGGAGAGACCCAGTACTTC; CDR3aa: CASSVGVGSLGETQYF
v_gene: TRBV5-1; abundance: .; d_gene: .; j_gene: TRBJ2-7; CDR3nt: TGCGCCAGCAGCAAGTACACCCCTCTGGGCGCGATATACGAGCAGTACTTC; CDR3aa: CASSKYTPLGAIYEQYF
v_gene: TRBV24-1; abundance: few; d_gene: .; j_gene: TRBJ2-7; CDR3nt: TGTGCCACCATTAGAAAGTCCAGGGCCCGGAGCTACGAGCAGTACTTC; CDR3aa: CATIRKSRARSYEQYF
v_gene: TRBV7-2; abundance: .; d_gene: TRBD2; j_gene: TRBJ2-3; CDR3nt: TGTGCCAGCAGCTTATTCGCGGGGGAAAGCACAGATACGCAGTATTTT; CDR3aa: CASSLFAGESTDTQYF
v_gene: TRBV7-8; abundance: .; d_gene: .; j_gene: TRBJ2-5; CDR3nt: TGTGCCAGCAGTTCAGGAGGTTGGACAACCCGAGAGACCCAGTACTTC; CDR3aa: CASSSGGWTTRETQYF
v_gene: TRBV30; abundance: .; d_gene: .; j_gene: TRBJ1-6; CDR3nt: TGTGCCTGGGGGCCCAATTCACCCCCCCACTTT; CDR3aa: CAWGPNSPPHF
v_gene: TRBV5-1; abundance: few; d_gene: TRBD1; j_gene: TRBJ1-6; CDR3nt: TGCGCCAGCAGCTTAATCACCGGGACAGAAAATCCACCCCTCCACTTT; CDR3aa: CASSLITGTENPPLHF
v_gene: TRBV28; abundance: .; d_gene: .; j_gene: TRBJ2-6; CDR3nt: TGTGCCAGCACCTCGGGCAACGTCCTGACTTTC; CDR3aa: CASTSGNVLTF
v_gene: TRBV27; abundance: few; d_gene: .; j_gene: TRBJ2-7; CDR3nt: TGTGCCAGCAGTTTATCAGGGTTAAACTACGAGCAGTACTTC; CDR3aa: CASSLSGLNYEQYF
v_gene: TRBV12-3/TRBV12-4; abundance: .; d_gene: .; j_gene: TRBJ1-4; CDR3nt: TGTGCCAGCAGTTTGGGACTCAAAACCGAACTGTTTTTT; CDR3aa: CASSLGLKTELFF
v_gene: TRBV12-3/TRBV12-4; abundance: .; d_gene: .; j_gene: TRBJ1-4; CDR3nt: TGTGCCAGCAGGCCCCGGGGTAGGGGTGAAAAACGGTTTTTT; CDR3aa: CASRPRGRGEKRFF
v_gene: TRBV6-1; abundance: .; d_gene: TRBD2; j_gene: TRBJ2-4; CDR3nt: TGTGCCAGCAGTGGAGAATTGGGACTAGTTGGAAACATTCAGTACTTC; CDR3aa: CASSGELGLVGNIQYF
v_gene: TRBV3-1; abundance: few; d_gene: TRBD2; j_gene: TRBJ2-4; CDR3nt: TGTGCCAGCAGCCCATCCGTGGGACTAGCGGGAATGAACATTCAGTACTTC; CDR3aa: CASSPSVGLAGMNIQYF
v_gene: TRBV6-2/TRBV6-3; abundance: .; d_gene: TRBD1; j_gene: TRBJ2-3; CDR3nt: TGTGCCAGCAGGAAAACCGGGACAGGGTCAGATACGCAGTATTTT; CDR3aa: CASRKTGTGSDTQYF
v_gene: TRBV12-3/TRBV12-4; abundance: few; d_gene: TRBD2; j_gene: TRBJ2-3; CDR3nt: TGTGCCAGCAGTTTGTTCAGAACTAGCGGGAGGCGGGGAGATACGCAGTATTTT; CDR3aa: CASSLFRTSGRRGDTQYF
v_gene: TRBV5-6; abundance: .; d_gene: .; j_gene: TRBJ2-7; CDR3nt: TGTGCCAGCAGCTTGTTACCCAGGGGAAATGAGCAGTACTTC; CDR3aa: CASSLLPRGNEQYF
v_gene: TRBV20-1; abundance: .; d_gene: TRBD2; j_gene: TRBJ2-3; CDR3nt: TGCAGTGCTAGACCACAGGTCACGTCTAGCGGGAATGCAGATACGCAGTATTTT; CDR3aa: CSARPQVTSSGNADTQYF
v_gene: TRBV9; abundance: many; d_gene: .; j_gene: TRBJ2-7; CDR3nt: TGTGCCAGCAGCGCGGGACCTGAATCCTACGAGCAGTACTTC; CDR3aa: CASSAGPESYEQYF